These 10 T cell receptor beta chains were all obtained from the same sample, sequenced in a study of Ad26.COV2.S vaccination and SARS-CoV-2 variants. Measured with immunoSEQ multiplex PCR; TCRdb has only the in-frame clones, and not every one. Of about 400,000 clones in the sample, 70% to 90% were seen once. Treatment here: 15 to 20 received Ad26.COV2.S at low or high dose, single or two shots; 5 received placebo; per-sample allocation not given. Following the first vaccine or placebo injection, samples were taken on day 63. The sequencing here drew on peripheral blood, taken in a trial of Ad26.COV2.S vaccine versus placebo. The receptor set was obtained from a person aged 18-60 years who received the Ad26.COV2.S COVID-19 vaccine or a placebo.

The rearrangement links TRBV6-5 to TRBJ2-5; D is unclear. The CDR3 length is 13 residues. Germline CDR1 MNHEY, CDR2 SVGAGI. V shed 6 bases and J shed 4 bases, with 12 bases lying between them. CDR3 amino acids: CASRPPGLETQYF. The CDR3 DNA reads TGTGCCAGCAGGCCTCCCGGGCTAGAGACCCAGTACTTC.

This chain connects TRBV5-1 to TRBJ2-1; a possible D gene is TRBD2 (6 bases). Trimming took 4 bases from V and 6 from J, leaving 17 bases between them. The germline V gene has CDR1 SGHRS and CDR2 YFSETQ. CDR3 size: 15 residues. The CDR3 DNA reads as TGCGCCAGCAGCCCGGACTTGGGACTCCGCAATGAGCAGTTCTTC. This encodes CASSPDLGLRNEQFF.

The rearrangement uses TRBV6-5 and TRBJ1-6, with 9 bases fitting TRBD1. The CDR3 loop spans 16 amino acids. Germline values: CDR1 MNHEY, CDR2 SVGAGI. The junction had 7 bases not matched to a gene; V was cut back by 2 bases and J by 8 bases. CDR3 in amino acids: CASSYPVGTGHSPLHF. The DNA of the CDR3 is TGTGCCAGCAGTTACCCCGTGGGGACAGGGCATTCACCCCTCCACTTT.

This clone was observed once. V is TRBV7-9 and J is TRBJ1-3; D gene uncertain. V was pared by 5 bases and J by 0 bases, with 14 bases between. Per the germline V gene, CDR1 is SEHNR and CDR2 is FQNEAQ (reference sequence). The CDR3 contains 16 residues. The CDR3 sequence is CASSPATDPSGNTIYF. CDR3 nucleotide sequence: TGTGCCAGCAGCCCAGCCACGGACCCCTCTGGAAACACCATATATTTT.

CDR3 coding DNA: TGTGCCATTTCGCAGGGAACCAATCAGCCCCAGCATTTT. It translates to CAISQGTNQPQHF. V gene TRBV10-3 combines with J gene TRBJ1-5, with TRBD1 as a possible D gene (5 bases). The germline V gene encodes CDR1 ENHRY and CDR2 SYGVKD. CDR3 length: 13 amino acids. Trimming pared 9 bases from V and 3 bases from J, leaving 12 bases between.

As DNA, the CDR3 is TGTGCCAGCAGTACTCTAGGGTCTCCCCTCTATGGCTACACCTTC. This gives the protein CASSTLGSPLYGYTF. The chain combines TRBV27 with TRBJ1-2; D remains unclear. Germline V lookup: CDR1 MNHEY, CDR2 SMNVEV (reference sequence). The CDR3 consists of 15 residues. The germline V and J ends were trimmed by 5 bases and 4 bases, with 17 bases remaining between them.

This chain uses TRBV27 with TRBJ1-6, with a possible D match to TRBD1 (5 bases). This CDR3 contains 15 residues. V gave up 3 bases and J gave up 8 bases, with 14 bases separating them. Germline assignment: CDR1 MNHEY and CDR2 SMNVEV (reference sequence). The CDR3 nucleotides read TGTGCCAGCAGTTTTATGGAGGGGACCTATTCACCCCTCCACTTT. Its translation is CASSFMEGTYSPLHF.

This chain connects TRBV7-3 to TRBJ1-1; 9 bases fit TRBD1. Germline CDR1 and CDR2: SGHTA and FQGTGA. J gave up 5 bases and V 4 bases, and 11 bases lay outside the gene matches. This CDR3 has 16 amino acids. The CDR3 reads CASSSRPGQGKTEAFF. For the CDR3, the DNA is TGTGCCAGCAGCTCCAGGCCGGGACAGGGAAAAACTGAAGCTTTCTTT.

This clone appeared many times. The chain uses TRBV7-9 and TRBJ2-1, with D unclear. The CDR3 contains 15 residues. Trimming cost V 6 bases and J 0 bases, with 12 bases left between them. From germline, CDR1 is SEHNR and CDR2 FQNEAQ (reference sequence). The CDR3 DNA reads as TGTGCCAGCAGACCCGCGGAGAGCTCCTACAATGAGCAGTTCTTC. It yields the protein CASRPAESSYNEQFF.

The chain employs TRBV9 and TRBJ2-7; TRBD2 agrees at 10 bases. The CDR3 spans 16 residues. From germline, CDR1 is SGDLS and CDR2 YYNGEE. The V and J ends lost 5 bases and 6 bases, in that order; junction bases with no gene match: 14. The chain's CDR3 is CASSRRLAGVQGEQYF. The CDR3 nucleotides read TGTGCCAGCAGTAGGAGGCTAGCGGGAGTACAGGGCGAGCAGTACTTC.